Listed below are T cell receptor beta chains from one sample, sequenced in a study of blood T cell repertoires in COVID-19. Assay used: immunoSEQ multiplex PCR; TCRdb lists only in-frame clones, some missing. The table shows 200,000 to 250,000 clones, with around 86% occurring only once. What was sequenced was peripheral blood. The receptors here all came from a man under 40 who had recovered from COVID-19. CDR3s leave out the opening cysteine and the closing phenylalanine or tryptophan.

v_call	j_call	cdr3_aa
TRBV11-2	TRBJ2-7	ASSLEMGGGEQY
TRBV3-1/TRBV3-2	TRBJ1-2	ARRKIRDTNNYGYT
TRBV3-1/TRBV3-2	TRBJ1-2	ASNIKGGVNYGYT
TRBV30	TRBJ1-4	AWSVRGIEEKLF
TRBV5-8	TRBJ2-7	ASGGQLLFGYEQY
TRBV10-2	TRBJ1-5	ASSDGPTRDQPQH
TRBV6-4	TRBJ1-2	ASSARVGNYGYT
TRBV5-1	TRBJ2-2	ASSFPRQGGTGELF
TRBV6-5	TRBJ2-3	ASGLESGGADTQY
TRBV21-1	TRBJ1-2	ASSRGKYNYGYT
TRBV10-3	TRBJ2-5	AISESMRTPLRETQY
TRBV4-1	TRBJ2-1	ASSQDPPGYNEQF
TRBV13	TRBJ1-2	ASSLRGIGINGYT
TRBV7-9	TRBJ2-5	ASSLAGGRETQY
TRBV10-3	TRBJ2-5	AISERTSGETQY
TRBV12-5	TRBJ2-7	ASGLVSGGVRTSEQY
TRBV5-4	TRBJ1-4	ASSFQGINEKLF
TRBV11-3	TRBJ2-2	ASSPRRGQSGELF
TRBV11-3	TRBJ1-2	ASSLEQGQAYLTNYGYT
TRBV2	TRBJ1-6	ASMRESSYNSPLH
TRBV6-1	TRBJ2-5	ASSEGLAETQY
TRBV6-6	TRBJ1-1	ASSYSGSPFGAF
TRBV7-2	TRBJ2-7	ASSLDPGTSSYEQY
TRBV6-5	TRBJ1-5	ASRRGDQPQH
TRBV9	TRBJ2-1	ASSTLYNEQF
TRBV18	TRBJ2-6	ASSPRNSLAQPGANVLT
TRBV24-1	TRBJ2-1	ATSDPRGRNSNEQF
TRBV10-2	TRBJ1-1	ASRGGEDRARGTEAF
TRBV5-1	TRBJ2-3	ASCPGERTDTQY
TRBV10-3	TRBJ2-7	AISGTSNEQY
TRBV5-1	TRBJ1-2	ASSLEAGGYGYT
TRBV5-4	TRBJ1-2	ASSFGDPRYGYT
TRBV19	TRBJ1-1	ASSIDSLNTEAF
TRBV6-5	TRBJ1-3	ASSPFGNTIY
TRBV11-2	TRBJ2-3	ASSHRALNTDTQY
TRBV19	TRBJ2-5	ASSTSGGWKTQY
TRBV7-2	TRBJ1-3	ASSLVSIRGNTIY
TRBV5-1	TRBJ2-2	ASSLAPGGNTGELF
TRBV10-2	TRBJ1-5	ASSESRRTGGWQPQH